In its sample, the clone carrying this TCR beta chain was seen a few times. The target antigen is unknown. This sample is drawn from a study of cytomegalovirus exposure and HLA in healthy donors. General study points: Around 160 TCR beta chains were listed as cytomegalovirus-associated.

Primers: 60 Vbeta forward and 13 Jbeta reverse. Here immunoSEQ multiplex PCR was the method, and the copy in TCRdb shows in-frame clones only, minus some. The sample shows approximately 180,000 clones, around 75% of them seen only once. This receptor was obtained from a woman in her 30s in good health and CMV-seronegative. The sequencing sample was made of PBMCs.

The CDR3 bases are TGTGCCAGCAGCCCACGGATAGCGGGGGGTATGAATGAGCAGTTCTTC. It is translated as CASSPRIAGGMNEQFF. This sequence joins TRBV9 and TRBJ2-1; 10 positions match TRBD2. The V gene end was trimmed by 4 bases and the J gene end by 7 bases; junction bases not matched to a gene: 11. Germline V CDR1 and CDR2: SGDLS, YYNGEE. This CDR3 is built from 16 residues.